This paragraph covers one T cell receptor beta chain sequence. The CDR3 loop spans 14 amino acids. From germline, CDR1 is SGHAT and CDR2 FQNNGV. V lost 2 bases, J lost 5 bases, and 13 bases lay in between. These data are taken from a study of cytomegalovirus exposure and HLA in healthy donors. Primers for the PCR totalled 60 Vbeta and 13 Jbeta. Sequenced by immunoSEQ multiplex PCR; TCRdb stores in-frame clones only, minus some. This table holds roughly 110,000 clones, about 70% found once. The sequencing input was PBMCs. This TCR was sampled from a man aged 25 to 40 in good health and CMV-seropositive. V gene TRBV11-2 combines with J gene TRBJ2-7, with D unresolved. Here the CDR3 DNA reads TGTGCCAGCAGCTTACGTGATTGGGCCGACGAGCAGTACTTC. Translating it yields CASSLRDWADEQYF.